The clone carrying this T cell receptor beta chain was detected a few times. The antigen remains undetermined. This specimen belongs to a study of T-cell memory formation after mild COVID-19. For the study at large: Clustering of TCRs was largely donor specific. The study's findings and limits: The study found balanced CD4/CD8 in clones contracting day 15 to 85 and a CD4+ lean in later expanders. The appearance of some responding clones in pre-infection memory suggested that cross-reactive memory joined.

5'RACE primed at constant segments yielded TCR alpha and TCR beta cDNA libraries bearing sample barcodes and UMIs. MiXCR, applied by TCRdb to the 5' RACE reads, yields one record per CDR3 protein. This table has fewer than 450,000 distinct CDR3 sequences, 20% to 25% appearing once. The CDR3 sequence is 14 residues long. Trimming removed 9 bases at V and 2 bases at J, with 14 bases between. The chain uses TRBV12-3 or TRBV12-4 and TRBJ1-5; D may be TRBD1 (5 bases). Sequences were obtained from PBMCs or a T cell subset sorted from them (not recorded which). The clonotype originates from an adult woman who had mild COVID-19 (a few samples of this study predate the infection). Cell type and time point are not known. CDR3 in DNA: TGTGCCAGTAAGGTGGGGCGGCGCAATCAGCCCCAGCATTTT. Its translation: CASKVGRRNQPQHF.